This T cell receptor (beta chain) was found in a study of CD8 T cell repertoires and HIV-1 epitope variants. Study in general: Each of Twenty-five Gag and Nef epitope peptides stimulated a separate culture.

Germline lookup yields CDR1 SGDLS and CDR2 YYNGEE. The CDR3 runs 17 residues. The J segment lost 2 bases and the V segment lost 3 bases, leaving 12 bases of the junction unmatched. This clone turned up a few times. The antigen remains unidentified. The repertoire was sequenced with immunoSEQ multiplex PCR; TCRdb's copy has only in-frame clones and lacks some. The top ten clones hold less than 45% of a sample with 1,500 to 2,000 clones, approximately 70% of them seen once. The rearrangement uses TRBV9 and TRBJ2-3, with 7 bases fitting TRBD1. The sequence derives from a male donor with HIV. Sequenced material: cultured CD8+ T cells derived from PBMCs. CDR3 sequence (DNA): TGTGCCAGCAGCGCCATACAGGGGCCTCCCTTCACAGATACGCAGTATTTT. Translation: CASSAIQGPPFTDTQYF.